These 14 T cell receptor beta chains were sequenced from one sample in a study of blood T cell repertoires in COVID-19. Method: immunoSEQ multiplex PCR; TCRdb's copy keeps in-frame clones and lacks some. This table has over 150,000 clones, more than 85% appearing once. The sample consisted of peripheral blood. The receptors stem from a man aged 50-59 years with acute or convalescent COVID-19.

The genes are TRBV28 and TRBJ1-4, with a weak D call TRBD1 (6 bases). CDR3 length: 13 amino acids. Trimming took 11 bases from V and 3 from J, leaving 13 bases between them. The V gene's germline CDR1 is MDHEN and CDR2 SYDVKM. The CDR3 sequence: CAGGGAANEKLFF. Here the CDR3 DNA reads TGTGCCGGTGGGGGGGCGGCTAATGAAAAACTGTTTTTT.

Turning to this clone: Within the sample, other DNA sequences also encode this same CDR3. The chain joins TRBV6-5 to TRBJ1-2; 8 nucleotides line up with TRBD1. The V segment lost 3 bases and the J segment 4 bases; nucleotides outside the gene matches: 1. The CDR3 extends over 13 amino acids. Germline V CDR1 and CDR2: MNHEY, SVGAGI. This CDR3 reads CASSYQGAYGYTF. The CDR3 bases are TGTGCCAGCAGTTATCAGGGGGCCTATGGCTACACCTTC.

The chain links TRBV10-3 to TRBJ1-5; TRBD1 agrees at 8 bases. Germline CDR1 is ENHRY and CDR2 is SYGVKD. Trimming took 3 bases from V and 7 from J; bases not matched to a gene: 8. This CDR3 is built from 15 residues. CDR3 sequence: CAISDSGGERQPQHF. The CDR3 nucleotides are TGTGCCATCAGTGATTCAGGGGGCGAGCGACAGCCCCAGCATTTT.

The genes are TRBV19 and TRBJ1-1; D may be TRBD1 (5 bases). The CDR3 totals 14 residues. Trimming cost V 7 bases and J 7 bases, with 19 bases left between them. Germline assignment: CDR1 LNHDA and CDR2 SQIVND (reference sequence). The CDR3 DNA is TGTGCCAGTACCACAACCTATAGGGGACTTGAAGCTTTCTTT. This sequence encodes CASTTTYRGLEAFF. Based on the CDR3 plus reference TRBV19 and TRBJ1-1, the full variable domain is DGGITQSPKYLFRKEGQNVTLSCEQNLNHDAMYWYRQDPGQGLRLIYYSQIVNDFQKGDIAEGYSVSREKKESFPLTVTSAQKNPTAFYLCASTTTYRGLEAFFGQGTRLTVV.

This clone was seen just once. The chain uses TRBV7-6 and TRBJ2-5; D possibly corresponds to TRBD2 (5 bases). Trimming removed 5 bases at V and 4 bases at J, with 11 bases between. The CDR3 is 13 residues long. CDR1 and CDR2 from the germline V gene are SGHVS and FNYEAQ. CDR3 residues: CASSPTRLETQYF. The CDR3 DNA reads TGTGCCAGCAGCCCCACTAGGTTAGAGACCCAGTACTTC.

The chain links TRBV6-2 or TRBV6-3 to TRBJ2-5; TRBD2 agrees at 10 bases. The length of the CDR3 is 16 residues. The germline V gene has CDR1 MNHEY and CDR2 SVGEGT. With 4 bases clipped from V and 3 bases from J, the junction kept 8 bases outside the gene matches. CDR3 coding DNA: TGTGCCAGCAGTTCCGTAGCGGGGGGACGCAAAGAGACCCAGTACTTC. As protein: CASSSVAGGRKETQYF.

This chain joins TRBV3-1 (or the pseudogene TRBV3-2) and TRBJ2-5, with TRBD2 matching over 7 bases. Germline V gives CDR1 LGHDT, CDR2 YNNKEL (reference sequence). V dropped 1 base and J dropped 2; count of bases not matched to a gene: 4. The CDR3 covers 15 residues. CDR3 sequence reads: CASSQAASGQETQYF. CDR3 DNA sequence: TGTGCCAGCAGCCAAGCTGCTAGCGGTCAAGAGACCCAGTACTTC.

The J gene is TRBJ2-1, the V gene TRBV12-3 or TRBV12-4; no firm D call. V dropped 6 bases and J dropped 8 bases, with 8 bases sitting between them. The CDR3 is 11 residues long. The DNA for the CDR3 is TGTGCCAGCAGCCCCCGGTATGAGCAGTTCTTC. Amino acids: CASSPRYEQFF.

The rearrangement joins TRBV19 to TRBJ2-2; TRBD2 aligns across 7 bases. The CDR3 has 14 residues. Germline V lookup: CDR1 LNHDA, CDR2 SQIVND (reference sequence). V dropped 4 bases and J dropped 3; count of bases not matched to a gene: 2. The CDR3 loop is CASSSGGDTGELFF. CDR3 in DNA: TGTGCCAGTAGTAGCGGGGGAGACACCGGGGAGCTGTTTTTT.

The rearrangement uses TRBV18 and TRBJ2-2, with TRBD1 matching over 9 bases. The CDR3 has 16 amino acids. The trim removed 3 bases at V and 3 bases at J, leaving 5 bases unmatched. CDR1 and CDR2 (germline): KGHSH, LQKENI. CDR3 coding DNA: TGTGCCAGCTCACCCCGACGGACAGGGGACACCGGGGAGCTGTTTTTT. It codes for CASSPRRTGDTGELFF.

The rearrangement joins TRBV2 to TRBJ1-6; no firm D call. CDR3 length equals 12 residues. The germline CDR1 and CDR2 sequences are SNHLY and FYNNEI. Trimming pared 4 bases from V and 10 bases from J, leaving 8 bases between. CDR3 sequence: CASSGRLSPLHF. The CDR3 DNA reads TGTGCCAGCAGTGGTCGGTTATCACCCCTCCACTTT.

V and J are TRBV16 and TRBJ1-5, with a weak D call TRBD1 (5 bases). Germline CDR1 and CDR2: KGHSY and FQNENV. The CDR3 contains 16 residues. V lost 0 bases and J 1 base, leaving 10 bases between the germline ends. CDR3 in DNA: TGTGCCAGCAGCCAATCGGCGGGGGGGAGCAATCAGCCCCAGCATTTT. Residues: CASSQSAGGSNQPQHF.

The chain joins TRBV28 to TRBJ1-1, with TRBD1 matching 8 bases. The V segment lost 6 bases and the J segment 10 bases; nucleotides outside the gene matches: 7. Germline values: CDR1 MDHEN, CDR2 SYDVKM. This CDR3 has 12 amino acids. In nucleotides, the CDR3 is TGTGCCAGCAGCATGAACAGGGGGATAGCTTTCTTT. The encoded protein is CASSMNRGIAFF.

This rearrangement joins TRBV19 to TRBJ1-1, with 7 bases identical to TRBD1. The CDR3 runs 13 residues. Germline lookup yields CDR1 LNHDA and CDR2 SQIVND (reference sequence). V was pared by 6 bases and J by 1 base, with 2 bases of the junction left unmatched. The CDR3 loop reads CASRGQRNTEAFF. DNA of the CDR3: TGTGCCAGTAGGGGACAGAGGAACACTGAAGCTTTCTTT.